Listed here are 9 T cell receptor beta chains from one sample, sequenced in a study of T cells in Graves' hyperthyroidism and ophthalmopathy. The investigators amplified TCR beta CDR3 regions from RNA transcripts. The TCR CDR3 was amplified in a first-round RT-PCR using the HTBI primer set. TCRdb re-called the multiplex PCR reads through MiXCR, storing one row per CDR3 protein. The sample contains around 800,000 distinct CDR3 sequences, more than 30% of which appear only once. Sequencing used blood. These receptors were taken from a man aged 18-30 years with Graves' hyperthyroidism.

This clonotype has at least ten counts. The chain is built from TRBV10-3 and TRBJ2-6, with D perhaps matching TRBD2 (5 bases). V lost 3 bases to trimming and J lost 1 base, with 10 bases between them. Germline V gives CDR1 ENHRY, CDR2 SYGVKD. CDR3 length: 16 amino acids. CDR3 DNA: TGTGCCATCAGTGATCGGGGTCCGTCTGGGGCCAACGTCCTGACTTTC. Its translation is CAISDRGPSGANVLTF.

This clonotype appeared many times. The chain recombines TRBV29-1 with TRBJ1-2; D call uncertain. The CDR3 contains 13 residues. The germline CDR1 and CDR2 sequences are SQVTM and ANQGSEA. Trimming took 8 bases from V and 3 from J, leaving 16 bases between them. The CDR3 bases are TGCAGCATCGAAGACTCCCCGTACTATGGCTACACCTTC. This sequence encodes CSIEDSPYYGYTF.

Ten or more counts support this clonotype. This rearrangement joins TRBV12-3 or TRBV12-4 to TRBJ2-7; TRBD1 is a possible D gene (5 bases). The CDR3 has 13 amino acids. V lost 7 bases, J lost 0 bases, and 10 bases lay in between. The CDR3 protein is CASTPDSSYEQYF. In DNA form, the CDR3 reads TGTGCCAGCACCCCTGACAGCTCCTACGAGCAGTACTTC.

This clonotype was detected many times. This chain connects TRBV10-3 to TRBJ2-6; the match to TRBD1 covers 7 bases. Germline CDR1 ENHRY, CDR2 SYGVKD. CDR3 length equals 15 residues. The junction had 5 bases not matched to a gene; V was cut back by 5 bases and J by 4 bases. CDR3 bases: TGTGCCATCAGTCTACAGGGGTCCGGGGCCAACGTCCTGACTTTC. Encoded protein: CAISLQGSGANVLTF.

This clonotype occurred a few times. This chain joins TRBV5-1 and TRBJ1-1; D gene ambiguous. This CDR3 contains 14 residues. The V and J ends lost 3 bases and 4 bases respectively, with 13 bases between them. Germline CDR1 reads SGHRS; CDR2 reads YFSETQ. CDR3 bases: TGCGCCAGCAGCTCGATGGGTAGTAGCACTGAAGCTTTCTTT. Translation gives CASSSMGSSTEAFF.

V is TRBV29-1 and J is TRBJ2-7; no definite D call. The CDR3 consists of 12 residues. CDR1 and CDR2 (germline): SQVTM, ANQGSEA. The V and J ends lost 6 bases and 0 bases respectively, with 9 bases between them. The CDR3 region is CSVAPSSYEQYF. In DNA form, the CDR3 reads TGCAGCGTAGCGCCTAGCTCCTACGAGCAGTACTTC.

This CDR3 is CASSQELTPYEQYF. The CDR3 nucleotides read TGTGCCAGCAGCCAAGAATTGACCCCCTACGAGCAGTACTTC. V gene TRBV4-2 combines with J gene TRBJ2-7, with D unclear. This CDR3 region has 14 residues. Germline V gene sequence: CDR1 LGHNA, CDR2 YNFKEQ. V was trimmed by 0 bases and J by 2 bases, leaving 8 bases between them.

The sample holds one count of this clonotype. A much larger clone differs by one base, so this may be a read error. The chain combines TRBV29-1 with TRBJ2-7; 9 positions match TRBD1. This CDR3 region has 15 residues. Germline V gives CDR1 SQVTM, CDR2 ANQGSEA. In DNA, the CDR3 is TGCAGCGTCGCTGGGGGACAGGGCCCAATCTACAAGCAGTACTTC. The encoded protein is CSVAGGQGPIYKQYF.

For this clonotype: A much more abundant neighbour one base away suggests this may be a read error. The CDR3 loop is CASIGGRGSFHGYTF. In nucleotides, the CDR3 is TGTGCCAGTATCGGTGGACGGGGCTCCTTCCATGGCTACACCTTC. The V gene is TRBV19, the J gene TRBJ1-2, with D perhaps TRBD1 (5 bases). Germline V lookup: CDR1 LNHDA, CDR2 SQIVND (reference sequence). The CDR3 length is 15 residues. The V end lost 7 bases, the J end lost 6 bases, and 21 bases lay between the germline ends.